The source of this T cell receptor (beta chain) is a study of blood T cell repertoires in COVID-19. Per germline, CDR1 SGHAT and CDR2 FQNNGV. CDR3 size: 15 residues. TCRdb's copy holds only in-frame clones and misses some; the assay was immunoSEQ multiplex PCR. The sample lists 450,000 to 500,000 clones, 87% seen once, with under 0.75% in the top ten. The clonotype comes from a woman under 30 who had recovered from COVID-19. Sequencing was carried out using PBMCs or T cells enriched from blood (not recorded which). The rearrangement links TRBV11-2 to TRBJ2-2, with 8 nucleotides matching TRBD1. CDR3 region: CANLRGTGHTGELFF. The CDR3 DNA sequence: TGTGCTAACCTAAGGGGGACAGGACACACCGGGGAGCTGTTTTTT.